Below, one TCR beta chain is given with its context. Its matching antigen is unknown. UMIs that had a 6-nucleotide sample barcode were put in using template switching. TCRdb reanalyzed the 5' RACE reads and collapses them to one entry per CDR3 protein, without DNA. Here the sample table reports 350,000 to 500,000 distinct CDR3 sequences. The CDR3 sequence is 15 residues long. In germline, CDR1 is SGHRS, CDR2 YFSETQ. The sample originates from a study of monozygotic twins with inflammatory bowel disease. General study results and limits: With inverse Simpson as the measure, TCRbeta diversity was lower in IBD patients than in healthy co-twins.

The chain couples TRBV5-1 to TRBJ1-1; TCRdb lists TRBD1, though no DNA is available to test this call. Sequences were obtained from blood. The sequence came from a human donor with ulcerative colitis or Crohn's disease, or a healthy co-twin of an affected twin (not recorded which). The CDR3 reads CASNRGTDMNTEAFF.